This T cell receptor beta chain was found in a study of CD8 T cells in ankylosing spondylitis. This clonotype was detected a few times. Its specificity is unknown. Study results and caveats: A TCR beta motif of roughly 8 highly homologous variants appeared characteristic of ankylosing spondylitis blood.

Germline CDR1 and CDR2: SQVTM and ANQGSEA. V was shortened by 4 bases and J by 5 bases, with 8 bases between the two germline ends. This CDR3 has 11 amino acids. TCRdb redid the calling of the 5' RACE reads with MiXCR, one entry per CDR3 protein. Here the sample spans roughly 300,000 distinct CDR3 sequences, less than 10% being singletons. The sample was blood, either unsorted or a sorted T cell fraction (not recorded which). The clonotype originates from a male donor with ankylosing spondylitis. V usage is TRBV29-1 and J usage is TRBJ2-5; no definite D call. The CDR3 protein is CSVGASETQYF. DNA of the CDR3: TGCAGCGTTGGGGCCTCTGAGACCCAGTACTTC.